This T cell receptor (beta chain) was identified during a study of blood T cell repertoires in COVID-19. Turning to the study itself: Some COVID-19 samples were acute and others convalescent; all came from the United States, Italy and Spain.

Participants spanned ages about 18 to 90 years and resided in some 22 US areas. The recovered donors of Cohort 3 showed two negative PCRs, clearance, or symptom resolution. The CDR3 has 15 amino acids. CDR1 is SGHAT, CDR2 FQNNGV, per germline. V was shortened by 5 bases and J by 7 bases, with 15 bases between the two germline ends. The data were produced by immunoSEQ multiplex PCR, yet TCRdb's version contains in-frame clones alone and is incomplete. This sample has around 400,000 clones; roughly 91% occur once, and the top ten carry around 1.7%. Material: PBMCs or T cells enriched from blood (not recorded which). V and J are TRBV11-2 and TRBJ1-6; D not resolved. This receptor was taken from a woman in her twenties or thirties who had recovered from COVID-19. The CDR3 DNA follows: TGTGCCAGCAGCCCAACTAACCCCCGAAATTCACCCCTCCACTTT. Its protein is CASSPTNPRNSPLHF. Full variable domain (missing parts from reference TRBV11-2 and TRBJ1-6): EAGVAQSPRYKIIEKRQSVAFWCNPISGHATLYWYQQILGQGPKLLIQFQNNGVVDDSQLPKDRFSAERLKGVDSTLKIQPAKLEDSAVYLCASSPTNPRNSPLHFGNGTRLTVT.